This T cell receptor (beta chain) was profiled in a study of identical twins. The CDR3 has 15 amino acids. V was pared by 5 bases and J by 4 bases, with 10 bases of the junction left unmatched. Per the germline V gene, CDR1 is MDHEN and CDR2 is SYDVKM. TCRdb itself ran the 5' RACE reads through MiXCR, one entry per CDR3 protein. Among 1.5 million or so distinct CDR3 sequences listed, around 33% were seen once. This clonotype was obtained from a newborn girl in good health. V gene TRBV28 combines with J gene TRBJ1-2; 7 nucleotides line up with TRBD1. The specimen was cord blood. The CDR3 bases are TGTGCCAGCAGTGGGGAGGACAGGCGGGTCTATGGCTACACCTTC. Encoded protein: CASSGEDRRVYGYTF.